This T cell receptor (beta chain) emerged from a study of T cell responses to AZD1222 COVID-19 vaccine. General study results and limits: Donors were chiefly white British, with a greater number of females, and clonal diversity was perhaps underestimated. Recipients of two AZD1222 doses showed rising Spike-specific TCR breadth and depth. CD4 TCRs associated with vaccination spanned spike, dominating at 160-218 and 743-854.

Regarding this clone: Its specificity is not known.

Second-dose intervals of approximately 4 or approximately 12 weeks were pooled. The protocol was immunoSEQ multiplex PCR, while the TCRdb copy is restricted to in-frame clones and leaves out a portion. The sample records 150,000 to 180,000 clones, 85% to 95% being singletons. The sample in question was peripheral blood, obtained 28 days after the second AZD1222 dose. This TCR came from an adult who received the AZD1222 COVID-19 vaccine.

CDR3 DNA: TGTGCCAGCAGCTTTTCTAGCGGCTTTCATGCCTACGAGCAGTACTTC. It codes for CASSFSSGFHAYEQYF. The J gene is TRBJ2-7, the V gene TRBV3-1 (or the pseudogene TRBV3-2); 7 bases match TRBD2. The CDR3 runs to 16 residues. CDR1 and CDR2 from the germline V gene are LGHDT and YNNKEL (reference sequence). J lost 2 bases, V lost 5 bases, and 12 bases had no gene match.